One and the same sample provided the 19 T cell receptor beta chains below, sequenced in a study of CD8 T cells in Susac syndrome. Random hexamers served to reverse transcribe roughly 0.45 to 1 ug RNA. TCRdb analysed the immunoSEQ multiplex PCR reads with MiXCR anew, one entry per CDR3 protein. The sample has about 430,000 distinct CDR3 sequences; 75% to 90% are singletons. The sequencing input was CD8+ T cells from PBMCs. The receptors here all came from a human donor with multiple sclerosis.

The rearrangement links TRBV6-6 to TRBJ2-7, with D unresolved. Between the trimmed V and J ends, which lost 5 bases and 0 bases, there was a span of 17 bases. The CDR3 consists of 16 residues. In germline, CDR1 is MNHNY, CDR2 SVGAGI (reference sequence). The CDR3: CASSTTPGLSSYEQYF. Written as DNA, the CDR3 is TGTGCCAGCAGTACAACTCCGGGCCTTAGCTCCTACGAGCAGTACTTC.

V gene TRBV5-1 combines with J gene TRBJ2-7; D ambiguous. V shed 2 bases and J shed 0 bases, with 12 bases lying between them. The CDR3 contains 15 residues. The germline V gene encodes CDR1 SGHRS and CDR2 YFSETQ. The CDR3, as DNA: TGCGCCAGCAGCTTTGGCACCGATAGCTCCTACGAGCAGTACTTC. Its translation: CASSFGTDSSYEQYF.

The chain combines TRBV28 with TRBJ2-7; D not certain. This CDR3 comprises 16 residues. Looked up from germline, CDR1 is MDHEN and CDR2 is SYDVKM. V gave up 6 bases and J gave up 4 bases, with 22 bases separating them. The CDR3 DNA sequence: TGTGCCAGCAGCTATAGGGAAACGGTGCCGAGGTACGAGCAGTACTTC. Its protein product is CASSYRETVPRYEQYF.

The chain combines TRBV11-2 with TRBJ2-7; 8 bases are a match to TRBD1. This CDR3 region has 15 residues. The ends lost 0 bases at V and 3 bases at J; junction bases unmatched: 4. Looked up from germline, CDR1 is SGHAT and CDR2 is FQNNGV. Written as DNA, the CDR3 is TGTGCCAGCAGCTTAGAGTCAGGGGGCTTCTACGAGCAGTACTTC. This codes for CASSLESGGFYEQYF.

The chain joins TRBV11-1 to TRBJ2-2; 9 nucleotides agree with TRBD2. J gave up 5 bases and V 7 bases, and 26 bases lay outside the gene matches. Germline V gene data show CDR1 as SGHAT and CDR2 as FQDESV (reference sequence). There are 21 residues in the CDR3. CDR3 sequence: CASTIPNRPTRGGAWTGELFF. The CDR3 coding sequence is TGTGCCAGCACCATACCCAACCGGCCGACTCGCGGGGGGGCCTGGACCGGGGAGCTGTTTTTT.

The CDR3 DNA reads as TGTGCCAGCAGCACCGGACAGGGTGAGCAGTACTTC. The encoded protein is CASSTGQGEQYF. J is TRBJ2-7 and V is TRBV27; the match to TRBD1 covers 8 bases. Unmatched junction bases numbered 5, after V lost 6 bases and J lost 7 bases. The germline CDR1 and CDR2 sequences are MNHEY and SMNVEV (reference sequence). The CDR3 totals 12 residues.

V and J are TRBV7-9 and TRBJ1-1; D might be TRBD1 (5 bases). The V gene's germline CDR1 is SEHNR and CDR2 FQNEAQ (reference sequence). The CDR3 runs to 13 residues. Trimming pared 8 bases from V and 1 base from J, leaving 11 bases between. This CDR3 is CASPSGGNTEAFF. The CDR3 DNA is TGTGCCAGCCCCAGTGGGGGGAACACTGAAGCTTTCTTT.

The chain couples TRBV12-3 or TRBV12-4 to TRBJ2-3, with D unclear. CDR3 length equals 13 residues. V gave up 3 bases and J gave up 5 bases, with 9 bases separating them. In DNA, the CDR3 is TGTGCCAGCAGTTTGGGCGGAGTAGATACGCAGTATTTT. Amino acids: CASSLGGVDTQYF.

The genes are TRBV20-1 and TRBJ2-1, with 7 nucleotides matching TRBD1. J was trimmed by 1 base and V by 5 bases; bases with no gene match: 5. Germline loops: CDR1 DFQATT, CDR2 SNEGSKA (reference sequence). The CDR3 has 14 residues. CDR3 coding DNA: TGCAGTGCTGCGGACAGGTCTTCCTACAATGAGCAGTTCTTC. Translated, it gives CSAADRSSYNEQFF.

The CDR3 here is CASRPTSGGAFETQYF. Here the CDR3 DNA reads TGTGCCAGCAGGCCAACTAGCGGGGGGGCCTTTGAGACCCAGTACTTC. The chain has TRBV27 and TRBJ2-5; 13 nucleotides line up with TRBD2. The junction had 9 bases not matched to a gene; V was cut back by 6 bases and J by 5 bases. The germline V gene encodes CDR1 MNHEY and CDR2 SMNVEV (reference sequence). This CDR3 is built from 16 residues.

Here the CDR3 reads CASSPGTADYGYTF. The CDR3 coding sequence is TGCGCCAGCAGCCCTGGGACAGCAGACTATGGCTACACCTTC. The genes are TRBV5-1 and TRBJ1-2; TRBD1 aligns across 7 bases. The V gene's germline CDR1 is SGHRS and CDR2 YFSETQ. V shed 4 bases, J shed 3 bases, and the junction held 6 bases outside the gene matches. This CDR3 region has 14 residues.

In DNA form, the CDR3 reads TGTGCCAGCAGTCTACTTATCATCCTCTCTGGAAACACCATATATTTT. Amino acid sequence: CASSLLIILSGNTIYF. J is TRBJ1-3 and V is TRBV28; D is undetermined. CDR3 size: 16 residues. Deletions cut 5 bases from V and 0 bases from J, with 14 bases between. Germline V gives CDR1 MDHEN, CDR2 SYDVKM. Full variable domain (outside the CDR3, taken from reference TRBV28 and TRBJ1-3): DVKVTQSSRYLVKRTGEKVFLECVQDMDHENMFWYRQDPGLGLRLIYFSYDVKMKEKGDIPEGYSVSREKKERFSLILESASTNQTSMYLCASSLLIILSGNTIYFGEGSWLTVV.

The DNA of the CDR3 is TGTGCCAGTAGCGTGACTTTGGAGGCAGTTGAAGCTTTCTTT. This gives the protein CASSVTLEAVEAFF. The V gene is TRBV19, the J gene TRBJ1-1; the D is unclear. The germline V gene encodes CDR1 LNHDA and CDR2 SQIVND (reference sequence). The CDR3 covers 14 residues. The germline V and J ends were trimmed by 6 bases and 7 bases, with 18 bases remaining between them.

This clonotype occurred once. Mismatch with germline at one junction end may stem from a read error. As DNA, the CDR3 is TGTGCCAGCAAGCCGACTAGCACAGATACGCGGTATTTT. Amino acids: CASKPTSTDTRYF. The chain employs TRBV27 and TRBJ2-3; TRBD2 agrees at 7 bases. The germline gives CDR1 MNHEY, CDR2 SMNVEV (reference sequence). The CDR3 totals 13 residues.

This clonotype has just one count. This rearrangement joins TRBV12-3 or TRBV12-4 to TRBJ2-7, with no clear D. Trimming removed 6 bases at V and 4 bases at J, with 19 bases between. The CDR3 covers 15 residues. The CDR3 here is CASSPSPLNLYEQYF. For the CDR3, the DNA is TGTGCCAGCAGCCCTAGTCCCTTAAATCTTTACGAGCAGTACTTC.

The rearrangement uses TRBV7-9 and TRBJ1-2, with 10 nucleotides matching TRBD1. V was pared by 1 base and J by 5 bases, with 4 bases of the junction left unmatched. CDR3 length: 15 residues. CDR1 SEHNR and CDR2 FQNEAQ come from the germline V gene (reference sequence). The CDR3 DNA reads as TGTGCCAGCAGCTTAGTTGGACAGGGGGTATATGGCTACACCTTC. It is translated as CASSLVGQGVYGYTF. Variable domain in full (rest from reference TRBV7-9 and TRBJ1-2): DTGVSQNPRHKITKRGQNVTFRCDPISEHNRLYWYRQTLGQGPEFLTYFQNEAQLEKSRLLSDRFSAERPKGSFSTLEIQRTEQGDSAMYLCASSLVGQGVYGYTFGSGTRLTVV.

Turning to this clonotype: At one end, the junction sequence differs from germline, possibly due to a read error. The chain combines TRBV12-3 or TRBV12-4 with TRBJ1-5; no clear D. This CDR3 is built from 13 residues. The CDR3 region is CASSLGFNQPQLF. CDR3 nucleotides: TGTGCCAGCAGTTTAGGGTTCAATCAGCCCCAGCTTTTT.

The chain is built from TRBV29-1 and TRBJ2-1; tentatively, D is TRBD1 (5 bases). There are 11 residues in the CDR3. Trimming shortened V by 2 bases and J by 8 bases, and 7 bases separated the two germline ends. CDR1 and CDR2 (germline): SQVTM, ANQGSEA. In nucleotides, the CDR3 is TGCAGCGTTGAACTAGGGGATGAGCAGTTCTTC. Translated: CSVELGDEQFF.

The chain combines TRBV10-3 with TRBJ2-6; D perhaps matches TRBD1 (5 bases). V lost 6 bases to trimming and J lost 1 base, with 10 bases between them. This CDR3 comprises 15 residues. Germline V gene sequence: CDR1 ENHRY, CDR2 SYGVKD. The chain's CDR3 is CAIRDTESGANVLTF. CDR3 DNA sequence: TGTGCCATCAGGGACACCGAATCTGGGGCCAACGTCCTGACTTTC.